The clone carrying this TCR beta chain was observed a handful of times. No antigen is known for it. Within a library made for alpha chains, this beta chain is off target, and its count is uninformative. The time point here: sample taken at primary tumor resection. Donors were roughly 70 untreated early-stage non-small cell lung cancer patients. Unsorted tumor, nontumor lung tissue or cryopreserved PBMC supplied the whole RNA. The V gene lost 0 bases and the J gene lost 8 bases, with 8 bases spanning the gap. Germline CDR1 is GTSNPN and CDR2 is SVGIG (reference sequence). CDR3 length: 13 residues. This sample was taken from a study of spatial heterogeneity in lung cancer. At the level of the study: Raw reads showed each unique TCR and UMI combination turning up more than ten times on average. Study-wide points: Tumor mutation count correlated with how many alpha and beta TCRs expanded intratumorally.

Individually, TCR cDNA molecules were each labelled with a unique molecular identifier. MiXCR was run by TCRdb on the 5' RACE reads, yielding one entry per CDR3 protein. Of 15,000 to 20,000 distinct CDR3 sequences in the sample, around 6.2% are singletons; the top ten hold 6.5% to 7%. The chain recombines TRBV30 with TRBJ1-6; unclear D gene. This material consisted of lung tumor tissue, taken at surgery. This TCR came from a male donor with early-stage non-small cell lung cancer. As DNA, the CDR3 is TGTGCCTGGAGTGTCACCACGGATTCACCCCTCCACTTT. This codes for CAWSVTTDSPLHF.